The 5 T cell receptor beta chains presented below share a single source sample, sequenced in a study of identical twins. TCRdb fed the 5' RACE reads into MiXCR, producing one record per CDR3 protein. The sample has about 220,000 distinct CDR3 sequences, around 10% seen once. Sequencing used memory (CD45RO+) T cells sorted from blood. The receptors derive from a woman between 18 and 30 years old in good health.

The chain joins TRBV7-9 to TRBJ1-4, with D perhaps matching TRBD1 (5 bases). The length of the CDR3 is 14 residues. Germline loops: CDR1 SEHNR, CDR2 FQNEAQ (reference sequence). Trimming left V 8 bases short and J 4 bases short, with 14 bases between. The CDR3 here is CASDPGTGNEKLFF. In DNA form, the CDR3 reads TGTGCCAGCGATCCCGGGACGGGTAATGAAAAACTGTTTTTT.

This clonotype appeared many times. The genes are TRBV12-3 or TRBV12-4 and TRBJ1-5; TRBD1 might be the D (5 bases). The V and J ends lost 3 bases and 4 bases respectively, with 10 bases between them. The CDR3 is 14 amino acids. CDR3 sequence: CASSFGASNQPQHF. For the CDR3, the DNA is TGTGCCAGCAGTTTCGGGGCCTCGAATCAGCCCCAGCATTTT.

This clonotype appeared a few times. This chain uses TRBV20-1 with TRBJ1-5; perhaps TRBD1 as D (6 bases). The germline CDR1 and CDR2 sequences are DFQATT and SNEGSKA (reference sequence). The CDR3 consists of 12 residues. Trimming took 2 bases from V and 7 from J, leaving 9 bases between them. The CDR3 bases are TGCAGTGCTAGACAGGGGCCCCAGCCCCAGCATTTT. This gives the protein CSARQGPQPQHF.

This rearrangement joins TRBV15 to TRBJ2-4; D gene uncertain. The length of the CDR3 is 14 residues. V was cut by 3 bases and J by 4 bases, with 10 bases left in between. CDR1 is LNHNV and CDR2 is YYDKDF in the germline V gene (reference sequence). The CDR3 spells CATSRVAWKNIQYF. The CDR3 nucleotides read TGTGCCACCAGCAGGGTGGCCTGGAAAAACATTCAGTACTTC.

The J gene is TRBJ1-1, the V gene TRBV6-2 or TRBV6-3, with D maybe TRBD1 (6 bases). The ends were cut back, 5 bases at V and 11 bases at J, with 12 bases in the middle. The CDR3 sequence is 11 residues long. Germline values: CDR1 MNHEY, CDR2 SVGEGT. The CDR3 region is CASSIQGRAFF. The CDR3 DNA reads TGTGCCAGCAGTATACAGGGTCGGGCTTTCTTT.